This entry lists 11 T cell receptor beta chains sequenced from one sample in a study of beta chain features in type 1 diabetes. Isolated RNA was reverse transcribed in full, so expressed TCRB transcripts were sequenced. Measured with immunoSEQ multiplex PCR; TCRdb has only the in-frame clones, and not every one. In the table there are approximately 250,000 clones, roughly 14% of which are singletons. The sequencing sample was made of naive CD4+ T cells from blood. The receptors shown here come from a woman aged 35 to 49 in good health.

This chain connects TRBV27 to TRBJ2-2; D is perhaps TRBD2 (6 bases). This CDR3 is built from 14 residues. The germline V gene encodes CDR1 MNHEY and CDR2 SMNVEV (reference sequence). V dropped 6 bases and J dropped 6 bases, with 14 bases sitting between them. Here the CDR3 reads CASRLSGGAGELFF. In DNA form, the CDR3 reads TGTGCCAGCAGGCTCTCTGGAGGGGCCGGGGAGCTGTTTTTT.

This clone has more than one count but fewer than ten. This chain uses TRBV19 with TRBJ1-1; TRBD1 matches at 7 bases. Per germline, CDR1 LNHDA and CDR2 SQIVND (reference sequence). The V gene end was trimmed by 7 bases and the J gene end by 3 bases; junction bases not matched to a gene: 5. The CDR3 is 13 amino acids. CDR3 in amino acids: CASKEGAYTEAFF. The CDR3 nucleotides read TGTGCCAGTAAAGAGGGGGCGTACACTGAAGCTTTCTTT.

The gene calls are TRBV25-1 and TRBJ1-3, with 10 positions matching TRBD1. V lost 4 bases and J lost 1; bases outside the gene matches: 1. Germline assignment: CDR1 MGHDK and CDR2 SYGVNS. The CDR3 contains 15 residues. The CDR3 protein is CASSVGQGSGNTIYF. The CDR3 DNA is TGTGCCAGCAGTGTGGGACAGGGGTCTGGAAACACCATATATTTT. The variable domain in full, completed from reference TRBV25-1 and TRBJ1-3, reads EADIYQTPRYLVIGTGKKITLECSQTMGHDKMYWYQQDPGMELHLIHYSYGVNSTEKGDLSSESTVSRIRTEHFPLTLESARPSHTSQYLCASSVGQGSGNTIYFGEGSWLTVV.

This clone turned up a few times. The chain joins TRBV6-5 to TRBJ2-7; TRBD1 matches at 7 bases. J lost 3 bases, V lost 6 bases, and 5 bases had no gene match. CDR3 length: 13 residues. Germline values: CDR1 MNHEY, CDR2 SVGAGI. CDR3 region: CASSLDRNYEQYF. CDR3 nucleotide sequence: TGTGCCAGCAGCTTGGACAGGAACTACGAGCAGTACTTC.

The rearrangement uses TRBV6-6 and TRBJ2-5; perhaps TRBD2 as D (6 bases). V lost 2 bases, J lost 1 base, and 11 bases lay in between. This CDR3 region has 15 residues. The germline V gene encodes CDR1 MNHNY and CDR2 SVGAGI (reference sequence). DNA of the CDR3: TGTGCCAGCAGTTACGGAGGGGCGGGCCAAGAGACCCAGTACTTC. It is translated as CASSYGGAGQETQYF.

The rearrangement uses TRBV27 and TRBJ1-5; tentative D call: TRBD1 (6 bases). V lost 10 bases and J 2 bases, leaving 18 bases between the germline ends. CDR1 and CDR2 from the germline V gene are MNHEY and SMNVEV (reference sequence). The CDR3 consists of 15 residues. CDR3 residues: CAIKKTGMGNQPQHF. Written as DNA, the CDR3 is TGTGCCATAAAGAAGACAGGTATGGGCAATCAGCCCCAGCATTTT.

The chain joins TRBV29-1 to TRBJ1-1; perhaps TRBD1 as D (6 bases). This CDR3 has 13 amino acids. From germline, CDR1 is SQVTM and CDR2 ANQGSEA. Trimming left V 4 bases short and J 4 bases short, with 13 bases between. In nucleotides, the CDR3 is TGCAGCGTTGTCCCTCAGGGGTTCACTGAAGCTTTCTTT. Amino acids: CSVVPQGFTEAFF.

The chain combines TRBV5-1 with TRBJ2-3, with D possibly TRBD1 on 5 matching bases. V was shortened by 2 bases and J by 9 bases, with 13 bases between the two germline ends. Germline CDR1 and CDR2: SGHRS and YFSETQ. CDR3 size: 13 residues. The chain's CDR3 is CASSLGYPGTQYF. For the CDR3, the DNA is TGCGCCAGCAGCTTAGGATACCCAGGGACGCAGTATTTT.

This clone has a handful of counts. J is TRBJ2-7 and V is TRBV14; possible D gene TRBD1, 6 bases. CDR3 size: 15 residues. Trimming cost V 3 bases and J 1 base, with 13 bases left between them. Germline V gene data show CDR1 as SGHDN and CDR2 as FVKESK. Here the CDR3 DNA reads TGTGCCAGCAGCCAGTACAGGGTGGGTTCCTACGAGCAGTACTTC. This codes for CASSQYRVGSYEQYF.

This clone has only a few counts. The chain employs TRBV2 and TRBJ1-2; TRBD1 agrees at 8 bases. The trim removed 5 bases at V and 5 bases at J, leaving 7 bases unmatched. Germline CDR1 is SNHLY and CDR2 is FYNNEI. The CDR3 totals 14 residues. The CDR3 spells CASSSGTGPYGYTF. The CDR3 bases are TGTGCCAGCAGTTCCGGGACAGGCCCTTATGGCTACACCTTC.

CDR3 residues: CASSGSGTGLYEQYF. The CDR3 DNA reads TGTGCCAGCAGTGGGTCCGGGACAGGACTCTACGAGCAGTACTTC. This chain connects TRBV25-1 to TRBJ2-7; 8 nucleotides align to TRBD1. The length of the CDR3 is 15 residues. The trim removed 4 bases at V and 3 bases at J, leaving 8 bases unmatched. Germline assignment: CDR1 MGHDK and CDR2 SYGVNS.